This T cell receptor (beta chain) originates from a study of prognosis after radiotherapy for stage I lung cancer (dated by TCRdb to 2020 to 2022). Study-level background: Between early 2018 and January 2019, fewer than 20 stage I NSCLC patients were enrolled in Nanjing, China. About 20% of the 19 patients developed distant metastases after SBRT, at a median of approximately 7 months; the other 15 showed no significant progression. All patients were considered medically inoperable, owing to comorbidities in over ten and refusal of surgery in seven or eight. Ages in the cohort of approximately 13 men and over 5 women ranged from about 50 to 85 years, with a median of 74. This study profiled peripheral blood TCR beta repertoires from stage I NSCLC patients before and after stereotactic body radiotherapy and linked the repertoires to distant failure. A total of approximately 40 blood samples from some 19 patients were sequenced, with one sample obtained before and one obtained after SBRT for each patient. SBRT was not combined with any concurrent therapy in any patient. Tumor histology was squamous cell carcinoma in about 7 patients and adenocarcinoma in roughly 13. Some 15 patients had newly diagnosed primary stage I lung tumors, and five had oligometastatic NSCLC after surgical resection of the primary tumor. Using image-guided IMRT or VMAT, SBRT was delivered in 3 to 5 fractions at a biologically effective dose of at least 100 Gy. The full study reports these points: The study was limited by the small cohort and short follow-up, and independent validation of the study findings is required. After SBRT, the count of unique TCR clones dropped from a median of around 9,300 beforehand to several thousand afterward (Wilcoxon paired P=0.011). Post-SBRT Shannon entropy and its change from baseline were lower in patients who developed distant metastases; baseline Shannon entropy was not associated with metastases. None of the reported P values were adjusted for multiple comparisons. TRBV and TRBJ usage frequencies reportedly differed by metastasis status, in two V genes at baseline and in roughly nine V and two J genes after SBRT. Whether the expanded TCR clones were tumor-specific was not determined.

No patient had a history of other malignancies or prior chemotherapy or radiotherapy, and all had node-negative disease on CT and PET/CT. At each of two time points, roughly 6 milliliters of peripheral venous blood were collected in EDTA tubes. PBMCs were isolated by Ficoll-Paque Plus density-gradient centrifugation. Right after collection, samples were kept at -80 degrees C until analysis. The CDR3, from cysteine to phenylalanine, totals 12 residues. The read is trimmed to its CDR3 DNA, 36 bases read in frame from base 1. V is clipped by 5 bases and J by 2 bases, and the sequence between their germline boundaries is 10 bases long. Reading the germline V gene (reference sequence) gives CDR1 GTSNPN and CDR2 SVGIG. This clonotype was counted many times. Its antigen is unknown. Per-nucleotide qualities are absent, and no much larger clonotype sits a single base away. Two rounds of multiplex PCR on genomic DNA were used to amplify the TCR beta CDR3 region. The first PCR round used primers specific to each TRBV and TRBJ gene, and the primer sequences were filed in Chinese patent CN105087789A. Universal primers were used in the second round of PCR. The Roche High Pure PCR Template Preparation Kit was used to extract genomic DNA from frozen PBMCs. The libraries underwent paired-end sequencing with 151 bp reads on an Illumina HiSeq 3000. As for the authors' bioinformatics: Raw reads lacking the multiplex PCR primer sequences were removed with CutAdapt. High-quality paired reads were merged into contigs with PEAR. By aligning each contig to reference sequences, MiXCR assigned the TRB V, D and J gene segments to that contig. To remove sequencing errors, CDR3 sequences were clustered according to base quality and sequence similarity. Shannon entropy normalized by the natural log of productive TCR sequence number was used as the measure of diversity. Clonality was defined as one minus Shannon entropy divided by the natural log of the number of unique clonotypes. Progression-free survival cut-offs for repertoire metrics were chosen using the Youden index of ROC curves, with analyses run in R 3.5.3. The raw public data were reprocessed by TCRdb itself: fastp quality trimming at Q25, MiXCR clonotype calling, in-frame beta chains only. Each entry is one CDR3 protein sequence, shown with its most common DNA and genes. The authors' filters were not applied to this entry. This sample is represented by 20,000 to 30,000 distinct CDR3 sequences; around 38% of them were singletons. The ten largest clones represent around 29% of the sample.

The receptor comes from a donor aged 50 or older with non-small cell lung cancer. The chain uses TRBV30 and TRBJ2-7; no D gene can be assigned with confidence. The material sequenced was PBMCs, taken before or after stereotactic body radiation therapy (not recorded which). The sequenced DNA is TGTGCCTGGGCCCTCCTACCCTACGAGCAGTACTTC. This yields the protein CAWALLPYEQYF.